This T cell receptor beta chain came from a study of CD8 T cells in Susac syndrome. Study-level findings and limits: An acknowledgment was made by the study that its TCR sequencing and HLA analysis involved relatively few individuals.

Random hexamers served to reverse transcribe roughly 0.45 to 1 ug RNA. In TCRdb, the immunoSEQ multiplex PCR reads were re-called with MiXCR into one record per CDR3 protein. The table lists 150,000 or so distinct CDR3 sequences, over 85% of them singletons. Notes on this clonotype: The antigen is not known.

The sequenced material came from CD4+ T cells from PBMCs. The source of this sequence is a human donor in good health.

The CDR3 DNA is TGTGCCAGCAGTTACGAAGGACGGGAGACCCAGTACTTC. This encodes CASSYEGRETQYF. The chain uses TRBV6-5 and TRBJ2-5; D call uncertain. This CDR3 comprises 13 residues. The germline V gene has CDR1 MNHEY and CDR2 SVGAGI. With 2 bases removed from V and 5 bases from J, the gap between germline ends came to 9 bases.